Below, 23 T cell receptor beta chains from the same sample are listed, as sequenced in a study of T-cell reconstitution after alpha-beta-depleted transplantation in children. During its preparation, the TCRbeta library received unique molecular identifiers. TCRdb reprocessed the PCR reads with MiXCR, giving one entry per CDR3 protein. The sample shows some 200,000 distinct CDR3 sequences, 9% to 10% of them seen only once. Sequences were derived from PBMCs from the stem cell graft donor, sampled from the stem cell graft. These receptors all stem from a human donor who donated a stem cell graft to a child with SCID.

At least ten counts were recorded for this clonotype. The chain uses TRBV29-1 and TRBJ2-3; D is possibly TRBD1 or TRBD2 (5 bases each). This CDR3 is 14 amino acids long. Per the germline V gene, CDR1 is SQVTM and CDR2 is ANQGSEA. The V and J ends lost 6 bases and 2 bases respectively, with 15 bases between them. The CDR3 spells CSVSGTPDTDTQYF. CDR3 sequence (DNA): TGCAGCGTCTCCGGGACCCCAGACACAGATACGCAGTATTTT.

This clonotype was seen many times. The rearrangement joins TRBV11-2 to TRBJ2-1; 11 bases match TRBD2. The CDR3 loop spans 16 amino acids. Germline V gene data show CDR1 as SGHAT and CDR2 as FQNNGV. With 1 base clipped from V and 13 bases from J, the junction kept 12 bases outside the gene matches. As DNA, the CDR3 is TGTGCCAGCAGCTTAGGGTTCTCGACTAGCGGGGAGGGCCAGTTCTTC. It specifies CASSLGFSTSGEGQFF.

This clonotype was found once. The rearrangement uses TRBV18 and TRBJ2-7, with 10 bases aligning to TRBD2. The CDR3 covers 16 residues. Germline assignment: CDR1 KGHSH and CDR2 LQKENI. V shed 2 bases and J 1 base; nucleotides not matched to a gene: 5. The CDR3: CASSPGLAGVSYEQYF. CDR3 in DNA: TGTGCCAGCTCACCAGGGCTAGCGGGGGTTTCCTACGAGCAGTACTTC.

This clonotype came up many times. V and J are TRBV5-1 and TRBJ2-2; D uncertain. This CDR3 is built from 16 residues. Trimming took 2 bases from V and 0 from J, leaving 11 bases between them. The germline V gene encodes CDR1 SGHRS and CDR2 YFSETQ. CDR3 in amino acids: CASSLFPPPNTGELFF. In DNA form, the CDR3 reads TGCGCCAGCAGCTTATTTCCGCCTCCGAACACCGGGGAGCTGTTTTTT.

This clonotype appeared a few times. The rearrangement links TRBV7-3 to TRBJ2-1; TRBD1 matches 7 bases. CDR3 size: 14 residues. The V and J ends lost 2 bases and 7 bases, in that order; junction bases with no gene match: 5. Germline-derived CDR1 and CDR2 are SGHTA and FQGTGA. The CDR3 nucleotides read TGTGCCAGCAGCTTATCGACAGGGCTGAATGAGCAGTTCTTC. Protein sequence: CASSLSTGLNEQFF.

This clonotype was seen repeatedly, ten times or more. This chain connects TRBV7-9 to TRBJ1-1; tentatively, D is TRBD1 (5 bases). The CDR3 consists of 21 residues. V was cut by 6 bases and J by 1 base, with 33 bases left in between. Germline CDR1 reads SEHNR; CDR2 reads FQNEAQ (reference sequence). The CDR3 region has the DNA TGTGCCAGCAGTCCGCGGGAGGGGTACGTCGCCCGCGTACTCCCGAACACTGAAGCTTTCTTT. It encodes CASSPREGYVARVLPNTEAFF.

A note on this clonotype: It is likely a read error, because the conserved phenylalanine at the end of the CDR3 is missing. The chain has TRBV18 and TRBJ2-5; D not certain. V lost 0 bases, J lost 5 bases, and 4 bases lay in between. Germline loops: CDR1 KGHSH, CDR2 LQKENI. The CDR3 sequence is 12 residues long. The CDR3 DNA sequence: TGTGCCAGCTCACCACCAGGGGAGACCCAGTACTTG. Amino acid sequence: CASSPPGETQYL.

This clonotype occurred many times. This chain joins TRBV9 and TRBJ1-5; a weak D match, TRBD1 (5 bases). Deletions cut 0 bases from V and 3 bases from J, with 7 bases between. CDR1 SGDLS and CDR2 YYNGEE come from the germline V gene. The CDR3 runs 14 residues. As DNA, the CDR3 is TGTGCCAGCAGCGTAGGACAGTTCAATCAGCCCCAGCATTTT. Amino acids: CASSVGQFNQPQHF.

The sample holds many counts of this clonotype. The chain joins TRBV2 to TRBJ2-1; D might be TRBD1 (6 bases). The germline V and J ends were trimmed by 6 bases and 7 bases, with 19 bases remaining between them. CDR3 length equals 15 residues. The germline V gene encodes CDR1 SNHLY and CDR2 FYNNEI. This CDR3 reads CASSPERTVRNEQFF. DNA of the CDR3: TGTGCCAGCAGCCCCGAGAGGACAGTAAGGAATGAGCAGTTCTTC.

This clonotype was seen at least ten times. V and J are TRBV5-1 and TRBJ2-5; D remains unclear. Germline CDR1 reads SGHRS; CDR2 reads YFSETQ. The ends were cut back, 0 bases at V and 1 base at J, with 7 bases in the middle. The CDR3 totals 14 residues. The CDR3 bases are TGCGCCAGCAGCTTGGGGCAGCTCCAAGAGACCCAGTACTTC. Its translation is CASSLGQLQETQYF.

This clonotype was seen many times. The V gene is TRBV7-2, the J gene TRBJ1-2; possibly TRBD1 for D (6 bases). CDR1 and CDR2 (germline): SGHTA, FQGNSA. Between the trimmed V and J ends, which lost 4 bases and 3 bases, there was a span of 15 bases. The CDR3 has 15 amino acids. Here the CDR3 DNA reads TGTGCCAGCAGCTCACCGGACAAGGGGGACTATGGCTACACCTTC. Translating it yields CASSSPDKGDYGYTF.

This clonotype was recorded many times. The chain links TRBV5-8 to TRBJ2-4; 8 bases map to TRBD1. The CDR3 spans 17 residues. Trimming removed 0 bases from V and 3 bases from J; junction bases left unmatched: 8. Germline V gives CDR1 SGHTS, CDR2 YDEGEE. The CDR3 region has the DNA TGTGCCAGCAGCTTGGACCCGGACAGGGTAGACAAAAACATTCAGTACTTC. Translation gives CASSLDPDRVDKNIQYF.

This clonotype was recorded at least ten times. The chain joins TRBV12-3 or TRBV12-4 to TRBJ1-3; D call uncertain. The V end lost 7 bases, the J end lost 4 bases, and 5 bases lay between the germline ends. This CDR3 contains 11 residues. CDR3 in DNA: TGTGCCAGCAACATCGGAAACACCATATATTTT. It is translated as CASNIGNTIYF.

This clonotype was picked up many times. J is TRBJ2-1 and V is TRBV6-5, with a weak D call TRBD1 (6 bases). The CDR3 loop spans 15 amino acids. Germline CDR1 reads MNHEY; CDR2 reads SVGAGI. V lost 10 bases and J lost 9, with 25 bases in between. The CDR3 here is CATIGLGQPSGEQFF. CDR3 nucleotides: TGTGCCACCATCGGCCTTGGACAGCCTTCTGGTGAGCAGTTCTTC.

This clonotype came up many times. The CDR3 region has the DNA TGCAGTGCTAGAGATGTCCGTGGGGATCAGCCCCAGCATTTT. Translating gives CSARDVRGDQPQHF. This rearrangement joins TRBV20-1 to TRBJ1-5; D is uncertain. Per germline, CDR1 DFQATT and CDR2 SNEGSKA (reference sequence). Between the trimmed V and J ends, which lost 0 bases and 5 bases, there was a span of 11 bases. This CDR3 spans 14 amino acids.

This clonotype showed up many times. This sequence joins TRBV5-1 and TRBJ1-1; tentative D call: TRBD1 (5 bases). Trimming pared 0 bases from V and 6 bases from J, leaving 12 bases between. The CDR3 spans 14 residues. CDR1 and CDR2 (germline): SGHRS, YFSETQ. The CDR3 reads CASSLAGLGAEAFF. As DNA, the CDR3 is TGCGCCAGCAGCTTGGCGGGGCTTGGAGCTGAAGCTTTCTTT.

The chain recombines TRBV6-1 with TRBJ2-5; 7 bases align to TRBD1. V shed 6 bases, J shed 0 bases, and the junction held 4 bases outside the gene matches. CDR3 length: 14 residues. Germline V gives CDR1 MNHNS, CDR2 SASEGT. CDR3 loop: CASSRGTDQETQYF. CDR3 bases: TGTGCCAGCAGCAGAGGGACAGACCAAGAGACCCAGTACTTC.

This clonotype was recorded at least ten times. The chain uses TRBV20-1 and TRBJ2-3; the match to TRBD2 covers 8 bases. V shed 0 bases and J 3 bases; nucleotides not matched to a gene: 8. Per germline, CDR1 DFQATT and CDR2 SNEGSKA (reference sequence). There are 16 residues in the CDR3. The CDR3 nucleotides are TGCAGTGCTAGAGATCCCCCGGGGGGGGTTACAGATACGCAGTATTTT. The encoded protein is CSARDPPGGVTDTQYF.

This clonotype has at least ten counts. J is TRBJ1-1 and V is TRBV5-1, with TRBD1 matching 12 bases. CDR1 and CDR2 (germline): SGHRS, YFSETQ. The V gene end was trimmed by 4 bases and the J gene end by 5 bases; junction bases not matched to a gene: 6. The CDR3 loop spans 15 amino acids. CDR3: CASSGGTGGETEAFF. The CDR3 region has the DNA TGCGCCAGCAGCGGGGGGACAGGGGGCGAGACTGAAGCTTTCTTT.

This clonotype has ten or more counts. The V gene is TRBV5-1, the J gene TRBJ2-1; D is ambiguous. V was pared by 0 bases and J by 0 bases, with 4 bases between. The CDR3 totals 14 residues. Germline V gene data show CDR1 as SGHRS and CDR2 as YFSETQ. The CDR3 DNA reads TGCGCCAGCAGCTTGGAGGGCTCCTACAATGAGCAGTTCTTC. Amino acid sequence: CASSLEGSYNEQFF.

This clonotype showed up many times. V usage is TRBV5-1 and J usage is TRBJ2-3; D tentatively fits TRBD1 or TRBD2 (5 bases each). Germline V gene lookup returns CDR1 SGHRS and CDR2 YFSETQ. The CDR3 spans 13 residues. Trimming shortened V by 5 bases and J by 4 bases, and 11 bases separated the two germline ends. This chain's CDR3 is CASRGDPADTQYF. The CDR3 nucleotides are TGCGCCAGCAGGGGGGACCCCGCAGATACGCAGTATTTT.

This clonotype showed up many times. V gene TRBV5-1 combines with J gene TRBJ2-7; 7 positions agree with TRBD1. Germline lookup yields CDR1 SGHRS and CDR2 YFSETQ. Trimming removed 3 bases from V and 3 bases from J; junction bases left unmatched: 6. The CDR3 has 14 amino acids. CDR3 nucleotide sequence: TGCGCCAGCAGCTCCACCGGGACAGTCTACGAGCAGTACTTC. Residues: CASSSTGTVYEQYF.

This clonotype occurred many times. J is TRBJ1-4 and V is TRBV4-1, with no clear D. Germline CDR1 is MGHRA and CDR2 is YSYEKL. V lost 1 base and J 5 bases, leaving 8 bases between the germline ends. CDR3 length: 14 residues. CDR3 DNA: TGCGCCAGCAGCCAAGTGGAGATGAATGAAAAACTGTTTTTT. The encoded protein is CASSQVEMNEKLFF.